Following are 25 T cell receptor beta chains from one sample sequenced in a study of immune heterogeneity within non-small cell lung tumors. At approximately 570 ng per sample, bulk tumor genomic DNA provided the template. Surgical sampling yielded several biopsies per primary tumor (spaced far apart). These patients got curative surgery after being newly diagnosed with untreated non-small cell lung cancer. In a multiplex PCR, 32 V and 13 J primers amplified TCR beta CDR3. TCRdb reprocessed the multiplex PCR reads via MiXCR and lists one record per CDR3 protein. The repertoire holds approximately 31,000 distinct CDR3 sequences, about 30% seen once, with approximately 4.2% in the top ten. The sequenced sample was lung tumor tissue. The receptor set was obtained from a man aged 40-55 years with non-small cell lung cancer.

This clonotype occurred many times. The chain links TRBV19 to TRBJ1-2; no reliable D call. CDR1 is LNHDA and CDR2 is SQIVND in the germline V gene (reference sequence). Trimming shortened V by 6 bases and J by 4 bases, and 9 bases separated the two germline ends. This CDR3 has 12 amino acids. The DNA of the CDR3 is TGTGCCAGTAGGGACGATAGCTATGGCTACACCTTC. It translates to CASRDDSYGYTF.

The J gene is TRBJ1-1, the V gene TRBV20-1; D unclear. The CDR3 is made up of 13 amino acids. Trimming took 0 bases from V and 10 from J, leaving 15 bases between them. CDR1 DFQATT and CDR2 SNEGSKA come from the germline V gene (reference sequence). CDR3: CSARDTRSWGAFF. The CDR3 nucleotides are TGCAGTGCTAGAGATACACGGTCTTGGGGAGCTTTCTTT.

The chain recombines TRBV4-3 with TRBJ2-2, with TRBD2 as a possible D gene (5 bases). Trimming stripped 4 bases from V and 6 bases from J, with 15 bases between. Germline V lookup: CDR1 LGHNA, CDR2 YSLEER. The CDR3 loop spans 15 amino acids. CDR3: CASSPYPGESGELFF. The CDR3 nucleotides read TGCGCCAGCAGCCCTTATCCCGGGGAGTCCGGGGAGCTGTTTTTT.

The chain is built from TRBV5-1 and TRBJ2-2; D remains ambiguous. Per the germline V gene, CDR1 is SGHRS and CDR2 is YFSETQ. The CDR3 length is 10 residues. V was trimmed by 5 bases and J by 7 bases, leaving 3 bases between them. DNA for the CDR3: TGCGCCAGCAGGTTCGGGGAGCTGTTTTTT. This encodes CASRFGELFF.

The J gene is TRBJ2-7, the V gene TRBV20-1, with 8 bases aligning to TRBD2. Germline CDR1 reads DFQATT; CDR2 reads SNEGSKA (reference sequence). The CDR3 sequence is 13 residues long. Trimming at V came to 5 bases and at J to 6 bases, leaving 9 bases not matched to a gene. This CDR3 reads CSAPSGGGREQYF. The CDR3 DNA reads TGCAGTGCTCCCAGCGGGGGTGGTCGCGAGCAGTACTTC.

V gene TRBV4-1 combines with J gene TRBJ2-7; the D is unclear. CDR1 and CDR2 (germline): MGHRA, YSYEKL. V lost 3 bases to trimming and J lost 4 bases, with 16 bases between them. The CDR3 is made up of 15 amino acids. The CDR3 bases are TGCGCCAGCAGCCATAAGGTGCTAGTGGGGTACGAGCAGTACTTC. Protein sequence: CASSHKVLVGYEQYF.

This clonotype has more than one count but fewer than ten. CDR3 region: CATSRDIRGGEETQYF. The DNA for the CDR3 is TGTGCCACCAGCAGAGATATCAGGGGGGGAGAAGAGACCCAGTACTTC. The chain links TRBV15 to TRBJ2-5, with D perhaps TRBD1 or TRBD2 (7 bases each). Trimming took 0 bases from V and 3 from J, leaving 14 bases between them. The CDR3 runs to 16 residues. CDR1 and CDR2 from the germline V gene are LNHNV and YYDKDF (reference sequence).

About this clonotype: A much larger clone sits a single nucleotide away, making a read error possible. The CDR3 does not close with the conserved phenylalanine or tryptophan, likely indicating a read error. The chain is built from TRBV6-1 and TRBJ2-7; 8 positions match TRBD1. The germline gives CDR1 MNHNS, CDR2 SASEGT. After removal of 6 bases from V and 6 bases from J, the junction contained 7 bases not matched to a gene. There are 13 residues in the CDR3. The CDR3: CASRRQGMSEQYL. In DNA form, the CDR3 reads TGTGCCAGCAGGCGACAGGGGATGAGCGAGCAGTACTTA.

V is TRBV7-8 and J is TRBJ1-1; 10 nucleotides line up with TRBD1. The CDR3 runs 14 residues. Germline V gives CDR1 SGHVS, CDR2 FQNEAQ. The V and J ends lost 6 bases and 10 bases, in that order; junction bases with no gene match: 11. CDR3 sequence: CASSQTGGRVGAFF. The CDR3 nucleotides read TGTGCCAGCAGTCAGACAGGGGGCCGTGTAGGAGCTTTCTTT.

In regard to this clonotype: Being one base from a much bigger clone, this may be a read error. The V call is TRBV18, the J call TRBJ2-7; no firm D call. There are 12 residues in the CDR3. Germline assignment: CDR1 KGHSH and CDR2 LQKENI. The ends were cut back, 9 bases at V and 3 bases at J, with 12 bases in the middle. The CDR3 loop is CARSSGSYEQYF. DNA for the CDR3: TGTGCCAGATCATCGGGCAGCTACGAGCAGTACTTC.

This chain joins TRBV3-1 and TRBJ2-1; possibly TRBD2 for D (6 bases). The CDR3 is made up of 15 amino acids. V lost 1 base, J lost 2 bases, and 9 bases lay in between. The germline gives CDR1 LGHDT, CDR2 YNNKEL (reference sequence). The CDR3 protein is CASSQAPSAYNEQFF. The CDR3 nucleotides are TGTGCCAGCAGCCAAGCTCCTAGCGCCTACAATGAGCAGTTCTTC.

The chain carries TRBV10-3 and TRBJ2-5; possibly TRBD1 for D (6 bases). Per the germline V gene, CDR1 is ENHRY and CDR2 is SYGVKD. The CDR3 loop spans 16 amino acids. Trimming shortened V by 6 bases and J by 4 bases, and 21 bases separated the two germline ends. The CDR3 is CAISLSTGSRGETQYF. CDR3 bases: TGTGCCATCAGCCTGTCTACAGGGAGCCGGGGAGAGACCCAGTACTTC.

Regarding this clonotype: This may be a read error, as it is one base from a much larger clone. J is TRBJ2-7 and V is TRBV3-1; 11 nucleotides line up with TRBD2. CDR1 and CDR2 (germline): LGHDT, YNNKEL (reference sequence). The CDR3 extends over 16 amino acids. CDR3 residues: CASIQYTSGRGHEQYF. DNA of the CDR3: TGTGCCAGCATCCAATATACTAGCGGGAGAGGCCACGAGCAGTACTTC.

This clonotype was picked up many times. This chain links TRBV6-1 with TRBJ2-4; 11 bases are a match to TRBD2. Germline lookup yields CDR1 MNHNS and CDR2 SASEGT. J gave up 5 bases and V 5 bases, and 8 bases lay outside the gene matches. This CDR3 spans 16 amino acids. The CDR3 sequence is CASSLNSGRAENIQYF. In nucleotides, the CDR3 is TGTGCCAGCAGTTTAAATAGCGGGAGGGCCGAAAACATTCAGTACTTC.

This clonotype was seen more than once but under ten times. A much more abundant neighbour one base away suggests this may be a read error. The rearrangement uses TRBV11-2 and TRBJ1-5, with D unclear. With 1 base removed from V and 8 bases from J, the gap between germline ends came to 9 bases. The germline V gene has CDR1 SGHAT and CDR2 FQNNGV. The CDR3 has 13 residues. The CDR3 bases are TGTGCCAGCAGCTTAGCCAAGGGTGAGCCCCAGCATTTT. Protein: CASSLAKGEPQHF.

CDR3 nucleotides: TGTGCCACCAGTGCCCAACGGGGCTCCTACAATGAGCAGTTCTTC. As protein: CATSAQRGSYNEQFF. The chain has TRBV24-1 and TRBJ2-1; D might be TRBD2 (5 bases). There are 15 residues in the CDR3. The V gene's germline CDR1 is KGHDR and CDR2 SFDVKD. V was clipped by 5 bases and J by 0 bases, with 10 bases between them.

The chain has TRBV18 and TRBJ2-5; TRBD1 matches at 7 bases. There are 14 residues in the CDR3. Germline lookup yields CDR1 KGHSH and CDR2 LQKENI. V was pared by 2 bases and J by 2 bases, with 2 bases of the junction left unmatched. The CDR3 sequence is CASSPDRVQETQYF. Written as DNA, the CDR3 is TGTGCCAGCTCACCAGACAGGGTGCAAGAGACCCAGTACTTC.

V is TRBV4-1 and J is TRBJ1-4; D is unclear. CDR1 is MGHRA, CDR2 YSYEKL, per germline. Deletions cut 0 bases from V and 0 bases from J, with 11 bases between. The length of the CDR3 is 17 residues. CDR3 nucleotide sequence: TGCGCCAGCAGCCAAGATTTTCGTGGTGCAACTAATGAAAAACTGTTTTTT. Translated: CASSQDFRGATNEKLFF.

In this sample, this clonotype turned up a few times. The chain joins TRBV6-4 to TRBJ2-2; D is possibly TRBD1 (6 bases). Germline V gene sequence: CDR1 MRHNA, CDR2 SNTAGT. There are 14 residues in the CDR3. V gave up 6 bases and J gave up 1 base, with 9 bases separating them. CDR3 loop: CASREQGNTGELFF. DNA for the CDR3: TGTGCCAGCAGGGAACAGGGGAACACCGGGGAGCTGTTTTTT.

Note on this clonotype: This may come from a read error, since a much larger clone is one base off. The chain combines TRBV27 with TRBJ2-2, with D possibly being TRBD2 (5 bases). The CDR3 has 15 amino acids. Germline CDR1 and CDR2: MNHEY and SMNVEV (reference sequence). CDR3 protein: CASRPGLLNTGDLFF. DNA for the CDR3: TGTGCCAGCAGACCCGGACTCTTGAACACCGGGGATCTGTTTTTT.

This clonotype showed up many times. This rearrangement joins TRBV6-1 to TRBJ1-2; D unresolved. V gave up 1 base and J gave up 7 bases, with 10 bases separating them. From germline, CDR1 is MNHNS and CDR2 SASEGT. The CDR3 spans 13 residues. In nucleotides, the CDR3 is TGTGCCAGCAGTGAAGACACGGGAGGTGGCTACACCTTC. It specifies CASSEDTGGGYTF.

This clonotype came up once. This chain uses TRBV24-1 with TRBJ2-5; maybe TRBD2 (7 bases). This CDR3 spans 16 amino acids. Trimming removed 8 bases from V and 5 bases from J, with 23 bases in between. Per germline, CDR1 KGHDR and CDR2 SFDVKD. The CDR3 is CATIVSRGAGRETQYF. CDR3 in DNA: TGTGCCACCATTGTCTCCAGGGGAGCGGGAAGGGAGACCCAGTACTTC.

Details on this clonotype: Just one base apart from a much larger clone, this may be a read error. The chain couples TRBV11-3 to TRBJ2-7; the match to TRBD1 covers 8 bases. Looked up from germline, CDR1 is SGHNT and CDR2 is YENEEA. CDR3 length: 17 amino acids. CDR3 sequence reads: CSSSLGLGGQGLYEQYF. CDR3 sequence (DNA): TGTTCCAGCAGCTTAGGTTTAGGTGGACAGGGACTCTACGAGCAGTACTTC.

Remarks on this clonotype: A read error may be the cause here, since a much bigger clone is one base away. The chain couples TRBV20-1 to TRBJ2-7; TRBD2 aligns across 8 bases. CDR3 length equals 15 residues. Germline V lookup: CDR1 DFQATT, CDR2 SNEGSKA (reference sequence). The J segment lost 3 bases and the V segment lost 0 bases, leaving 7 bases of the junction unmatched. CDR3 in DNA: TGCAGTGCTAGAGATTTTACAGCGGGAGTCTACGAGCAGTACTTC. Residues: CSARDFTAGVYEQYF.

The V call is TRBV18, the J call TRBJ2-3; D gene uncertain. The germline gives CDR1 KGHSH, CDR2 LQKENI. The CDR3 consists of 15 residues. The germline V and J ends were trimmed by 0 bases and 0 bases, with 7 bases remaining between them. CDR3 in DNA: TGTGCCAGCTCACCACCTTCGGCTAGCACAGATACGCAGTATTTT. This gives the protein CASSPPSASTDTQYF.